This entry lists 32 T cell receptor beta chains sequenced from one sample in a study of T cells in women clearing cervical HPV infection. TCRdb's copy holds only in-frame clones and misses some; the assay was immunoSEQ multiplex PCR. The sample yields around 18,000 clones, of which the top ten take up about 7.2%. Material for sequencing was blood buffy coat. The receptors here all came from a woman aged 18-70 years with a cervical HPV16 infection that either progressed to CIN3+ or cleared (not recorded which).

For this clone: Read coverage stops 3 residues before the CDR3 terminus; the germline J gene supplies the remainder. This rearrangement joins TRBV30 to TRBJ1-5, with a weak D call TRBD1 (5 bases). The ends were cut back, 3 bases at V and 7 bases at J, with 13 bases in the middle. Germline assignment: CDR1 GTSNPN and CDR2 SVGIG (reference sequence). The CDR3 sequence is 13 residues long. The CDR3: CAWSDSFGQPQHF. Partial CDR3 DNA: TGTGCCTGGAGCGACAGCTTCGGGCAGCCC.

Worth noting for this clone: The read halts 3 residues ahead of the CDR3 end, with the missing end drawn from the germline J gene. The chain links TRBV19 to TRBJ1-5; 8 positions agree with TRBD1. Per germline, CDR1 LNHDA and CDR2 SQIVND (reference sequence). The CDR3 sequence is 16 residues long. J lost 5 bases, V lost 3 bases, and 9 bases had no gene match. CDR3 DNA, as far as it was read: TGTGCCAGTAGTATTAAATCCAGGGGGCAAGATCAGCCC. This encodes CASSIKSRGQDQP. The whole CDR3 protein is CASSIKSRGQDQPQHF.

Incomplete CDR3 DNA: TGTGCCAGCAGCTTAGAACAGGGGGTATACGAG. Its translation is CASSLEQGVYE. The whole CDR3 protein is CASSLEQGVYEQYF. The chain couples TRBV7-2 to TRBJ2-7; 8 bases map to TRBD1. The CDR3 end lies 3 residues beyond the end of the read and is filled in from the germline J gene. V shed 1 base and J 4 bases; nucleotides not matched to a gene: 3. This CDR3 is built from 14 residues. Germline V gene data show CDR1 as SGHTA and CDR2 as FQGNSA.

On this clone itself: The read ends 3 residues before the CDR3 terminus; that terminus is restored from the germline J gene. This chain uses TRBV20-1 with TRBJ1-2, with a weak D call TRBD1 (6 bases). The ends were cut back, 2 bases at V and 4 bases at J, with 8 bases in the middle. Germline V gives CDR1 DFQATT, CDR2 SNEGSKA (reference sequence). The CDR3 length is 12 residues. Incomplete CDR3 DNA: TGCAGTGCTAGAACAGGGAGCTATGGC. It is translated as CSARTGSYG. The complete CDR3 reads CSARTGSYGYTF.

The CDR3 DNA, read in part, is TGTGCCAGCAGCTTAGGACTAGGGCGGGGGGGGACAGATACG. Protein product: CASSLGLGRGGTDT. The CDR3 reads in full as CASSLGLGRGGTDTQYF. The chain combines TRBV7-3 with TRBJ2-3, with TRBD2 matching over 9 bases. The CDR3 end lies 3 residues beyond the end of the read and is filled in from the germline J gene. J lost 3 bases, V lost 2 bases, and 9 bases had no gene match. CDR3 length: 17 residues. Germline CDR1 and CDR2: SGHTA and FQGTGA.

This clone is labeled medium-sized based on frequency. The read terminates 3 residues before the CDR3 end, so the remaining end is supplied by the germline J gene. The chain couples TRBV14 to TRBJ2-3, with 8 bases identical to TRBD2. The CDR3 has 17 amino acids. Germline V gene lookup returns CDR1 SGHDN and CDR2 FVKESK. The V and J ends lost 0 bases and 4 bases, in that order; junction bases with no gene match: 9. The CDR3 DNA, read in part, is TGTGCCAGCAGCCAAGATCGGGGGACTAGAGTCCCAGATACG. It translates to CASSQDRGTRVPDT. The CDR3, in full, reads CASSQDRGTRVPDTQYF.

On this clone: The read terminates 3 residues ahead of where the CDR3 ends, so the germline J gene completes it. The rearrangement uses TRBV7-9 and TRBJ1-1; the D is unclear. The length of the CDR3 is 14 residues. Between the trimmed V and J ends, which lost 7 bases and 4 bases, there was a span of 16 bases. Germline CDR1 and CDR2: SEHNR and FQNEAQ (reference sequence). Partial CDR3 DNA: TGTGCCAGCACCCCTAGCGGTGGAGGCACTGAA. Translated, it gives CASTPSGGGTE. The full CDR3 sequence reads CASTPSGGGTEAFF.

Note on this clone: The CDR3 extends 3 residues past the end of the read, so its final part is completed from the germline J gene. The genes are TRBV10-1 and TRBJ2-3, with TRBD1 identical over 8 bases. V lost 9 bases, J lost 3 bases, and 8 bases stayed unmatched. The CDR3 is 14 amino acids. Looked up from germline, CDR1 is WNHNN and CDR2 is SYGVQD (reference sequence). Incomplete CDR3 DNA: TGCGCCAGAAGTTGGACAGGGTTAACAGATACG. Residues: CARSWTGLTDT. The full CDR3 reads CARSWTGLTDTQYF.

Concerning this clone itself: The read ends 3 residues before the CDR3 terminus; that terminus is restored from the germline J gene. This chain joins TRBV6-2 or TRBV6-3 and TRBJ2-5, with 13 nucleotides matching TRBD2. Trimming cost V 6 bases and J 5 bases; bases outside gene matches: 6. Germline-derived CDR1 and CDR2 are MNHEY and SVGEGT. The length of the CDR3 is 15 residues. The CDR3 sequence is CASRTSGGAQETQYF. Partial CDR3 DNA: TGTGCCAGCAGAACTAGCGGGGGGGCACAGGAGACC.

Concerning this clone: The read comes to an end 3 residues before the CDR3 does, leaving the germline J gene to fill in the end. The chain joins TRBV2 to TRBJ2-1, with TRBD1 matching over 7 bases. The CDR3 length is 15 residues. Germline CDR1 is SNHLY and CDR2 is FYNNEI. The V segment lost 6 bases and the J segment 0 bases; nucleotides outside the gene matches: 5. Partial CDR3 DNA: TGTGCCAGCAGCGTGGACAGGTACTCCTACAATGAG. This codes for CASSVDRYSYNE. The whole CDR3 protein is CASSVDRYSYNEQFF.

As regards this clone: Read sequence stops 3 residues before the CDR3 end, and the germline J gene provides the missing end. The rearrangement joins TRBV15 to TRBJ2-7; a possible D gene is TRBD1 (5 bases). The CDR3 runs to 14 residues. Germline CDR1 and CDR2: LNHNV and YYDKDF (reference sequence). Between the trimmed V and J ends, which lost 3 bases and 2 bases, there was a span of 11 bases. CDR3 region: CATSSLDSPYEQYF. The part of the CDR3 DNA that was read is TGTGCCACCAGCAGCCTTGACAGTCCCTACGAG. The full variable domain, in which reference TRBV15 and TRBJ2-7 provide the parts outside the CDR3, is DAMVIQNPRYQVTQFGKPVTLSCSQTLNHNVMYWYQQKSSQAPKLLFHYYDKDFNNEADTPDNFQSRRPNTSFCFLDIRSPGLGDTAMYLCATSSLDSPYEQYFGPGTRLTVT.

Note on this clone: The DNA ends 3 residues before the CDR3 does, and the rest of the CDR3 is filled in from the germline J gene. This chain connects TRBV5-1 to TRBJ2-7; 8 nucleotides line up with TRBD1. The CDR3 sequence is 13 residues long. Germline V gives CDR1 SGHRS, CDR2 YFSETQ. J gave up 5 bases and V 4 bases, and 5 bases lay outside the gene matches. The sequenced part of the CDR3 DNA is TGCGCCAGCAGCAGACGGACAGGGAACGAG. Translating gives CASSRRTGNE. The entire CDR3 is CASSRRTGNEQYF. Based on the CDR3 plus reference TRBV5-1 and TRBJ2-7, the full variable domain is KAGVTQTPRYLIKTRGQQVTLSCSPISGHRSVSWYQQTPGQGLQFLFEYFSETQRNKGNFPGRFSGRQFSNSRSEMNVSTLELGDSALYLCASSRRTGNEQYFGPGTRLTVT.

Worth noting for this clone: The read ends 3 residues early relative to the CDR3; the germline J gene fills the gap. The genes are TRBV7-9 and TRBJ1-2; D perhaps matches TRBD1 (6 bases). Trimming took 1 base from V and 7 from J, leaving 13 bases between them. In germline, CDR1 is SEHNR, CDR2 FQNEAQ (reference sequence). The CDR3 length is 14 residues. The sequenced part of the CDR3 DNA is TGTGCCAGCAGCTTAGACAGGGCCAGGGTTGGC. Translation: CASSLDRARVG. The full-length CDR3 reads as CASSLDRARVGYTF. The variable domain in full, completed from reference TRBV7-9 and TRBJ1-2, reads DTGVSQNPRHKITKRGQNVTFRCDPISEHNRLYWYRQTLGQGPEFLTYFQNEAQLEKSRLLSDRFSAERPKGSFSTLEIQRTEQGDSAMYLCASSLDRARVGYTFGSGTRLTVV.

As for this clone: The read halts 3 residues ahead of the CDR3 end, with the missing end drawn from the germline J gene. The chain has TRBV5-4 and TRBJ2-3; TRBD2 agrees at 7 bases. V was pared by 4 bases and J by 0 bases, with 5 bases of the junction left unmatched. The germline V gene has CDR1 SGHNT and CDR2 YYREEE (reference sequence). The length of the CDR3 is 15 residues. The CDR3 bases that were read are TGTGCCAGCAGCGCTAGCGGTGGTAGCACAGATACG. Amino acids: CASSASGGSTDT. The full CDR3 reads CASSASGGSTDTQYF.

In the case of this clone: The read terminates 3 residues ahead of where the CDR3 ends, so the germline J gene completes it. The chain combines TRBV11-2 with TRBJ2-1; 8 bases agree with TRBD1. The CDR3 contains 13 residues. V shed 7 bases, J shed 7 bases, and the junction held 6 bases outside the gene matches. Germline loops: CDR1 SGHAT, CDR2 FQNNGV. Partial CDR3 DNA: TGTGCCAGCACAAACACAGGGGGTAATGAG. Encoded protein: CASTNTGGNE. The whole CDR3 reads CASTNTGGNEQFF.

Worth noting for this clone: Read data end 3 residues before the CDR3 end; the end is taken from the germline J gene. The V gene is TRBV20-1, the J gene TRBJ2-7; TRBD1 matches at 9 bases. Germline CDR1 reads DFQATT; CDR2 reads SNEGSKA (reference sequence). The CDR3 has 16 amino acids. With 5 bases clipped from V and 3 bases from J, the junction kept 14 bases outside the gene matches. The CDR3 region is CSAQGQGTLNGYEQYF. The part of the CDR3 DNA that was read is TGCAGTGCTCAGGGACAGGGAACCCTTAACGGCTACGAG.

Details on this clone: The read comes to an end 3 residues before the CDR3 does, leaving the germline J gene to fill in the end. J is TRBJ1-6 and V is TRBV5-1; no firm D call. The CDR3 has 15 residues. Germline V lookup: CDR1 SGHRS, CDR2 YFSETQ. V gave up 4 bases and J gave up 9 bases, with 17 bases separating them. The DNA read from the CDR3 is TGCGCCAGCAGCCCCTTGAGGGCCGAGGGTTCACCC. This gives the protein CASSPLRAEGSP. The full CDR3 protein reads CASSPLRAEGSPLHF.

On this clone: The CDR3 goes on 3 residues after the read ends, and that part is filled in from the germline J gene. V usage is TRBV2 and J usage is TRBJ2-7; D may be TRBD1 (6 bases). The length of the CDR3 is 13 residues. V lost 4 bases, J lost 5 bases, and 12 bases lay in between. CDR1 is SNHLY, CDR2 FYNNEI, per germline. The CDR3 spells CASSVQGLHEQYF. The covered CDR3 bases are TGTGCCAGCAGTGTCCAGGGGCTACACGAG.

Of note for this clone: Read coverage stops 3 residues before the CDR3 terminus; the germline J gene supplies the remainder. The J gene is TRBJ2-2, the V gene TRBV5-4, with a possible D match to TRBD2 (6 bases). Germline CDR1 reads SGHNT; CDR2 reads YYREEE (reference sequence). V was trimmed by 4 bases and J by 7 bases, leaving 17 bases between them. CDR3 length equals 15 residues. CDR3 amino acids: CASSAGNKKGGELFF. The CDR3 bases that were read are TGTGCCAGCAGCGCGGGGAATAAAAAGGGCGGGGAG.

As to this clone: The observed sequence ends 3 residues before the CDR3 terminus, with the missing tail filled in from the germline J gene. The J gene is TRBJ1-1, the V gene TRBV15; TRBD1 agrees at 7 bases. V shed 7 bases and J 3 bases; nucleotides not matched to a gene: 5. The CDR3 is 13 amino acids. Germline V gene sequence: CDR1 LNHNV, CDR2 YYDKDF (reference sequence). The CDR3 is CATTGQVDTEAFF. Partial CDR3 DNA: TGTGCCACCACCGGACAGGTGGACACTGAA.

Details on this clone: The sequence runs out 3 residues before the end of the CDR3; the remainder is reconstructed from the germline J gene. The chain uses TRBV5-1 and TRBJ2-5; TRBD1 matches 8 bases. CDR3 size: 13 residues. The germline V gene has CDR1 SGHRS and CDR2 YFSETQ. The trim removed 4 bases at V and 5 bases at J, leaving 4 bases unmatched. The CDR3 loop reads CASSQGARETQYF. The CDR3 DNA, read in part, is TGCGCCAGCAGCCAGGGGGCGCGGGAGACC.

About this clone itself: With the read ending 3 residues before the CDR3 end, the germline J gene is used to fill in that end. V is TRBV7-2 and J is TRBJ2-7; the match to TRBD1 covers 7 bases. Germline lookup yields CDR1 SGHTA and CDR2 FQGNSA. This CDR3 comprises 14 residues. V gave up 1 base and J gave up 3 bases; unmatched junction bases: 3. The DNA read from the CDR3 is TGTGCCAGCAGCTTAGACAGGGGTCGCTACGAG. It translates to CASSLDRGRYE. The entire CDR3 sequence reads CASSLDRGRYEQYF.

Details on this clone: Other nucleotide sequences in the sample specify the same CDR3. CDR3 DNA (partial): TGCAGTGCTAGAGGGGGCAGCTATAGCAATCAGCCC. The encoded protein is CSARGGSYSNQP. The CDR3 as a whole reads CSARGGSYSNQPQHF. The chain employs TRBV20-1 and TRBJ1-5; a possible D gene is TRBD1 (5 bases). The read halts 3 residues ahead of the CDR3 end, with the missing end drawn from the germline J gene. Deletions cut 1 base from V and 0 bases from J, with 10 bases between. This CDR3 region has 15 residues. The germline gives CDR1 DFQATT, CDR2 SNEGSKA (reference sequence).

Concerning this clone: The missing CDR3 end, 3 residues past where the read stops, is filled in from the germline J gene. V and J are TRBV4-2 and TRBJ1-2; maybe TRBD1 (5 bases). V was clipped by 3 bases and J by 1 base, with 9 bases between them. The CDR3 runs 14 residues. Germline CDR1 is LGHNA and CDR2 is YNFKEQ. The part of the CDR3 DNA that was read is TGTGCCAGCAGCCAGCAGGGCCTTAACTATGGC. This translates into CASSQQGLNYG. The CDR3 in full is CASSQQGLNYGYTF.

As regards this clone: The sequenced fragment ends 3 residues before the CDR3 boundary, so the rest is inferred from the germline J gene. This chain connects TRBV2 to TRBJ2-5; D is unclear. V shed 7 bases and J shed 0 bases, with 9 bases lying between them. Germline V lookup: CDR1 SNHLY, CDR2 FYNNEI. The CDR3 has 13 residues. CDR3 region: CASNSRYQETQYF. The DNA read from the CDR3 is TGTGCCAGCAACTCTAGGTACCAAGAGACC.

Note on this clone: The CDR3 end lies 3 residues beyond the end of the read and is filled in from the germline J gene. The chain uses TRBV6-1 and TRBJ2-7; 9 bases are shared with TRBD1. Per germline, CDR1 MNHNS and CDR2 SASEGT. The CDR3 spans 14 residues. V gave up 3 bases and J gave up 6 bases; unmatched junction bases: 6. The sequenced CDR3 bases are TGTGCCAGCAGTGACCACAGGGGGCGCCCCGAG. The encoded protein is CASSDHRGRPE. Given in full, the CDR3 is CASSDHRGRPEQYF.

Points on this clone: The CDR3 end is not reached by the read, which stops 3 residues before it; the germline J gene fills it in. V usage is TRBV19 and J usage is TRBJ1-1; possible D gene TRBD1, 5 bases. The germline V gene has CDR1 LNHDA and CDR2 SQIVND (reference sequence). V lost 11 bases and J 0 bases, leaving 22 bases between the germline ends. The CDR3 covers 16 residues. CDR3 residues: CAPRRGSNIMNTEAFF. CDR3 DNA, as far as it was read: TGTGCCCCAAGAAGGGGAAGTAACATCATGAACACTGAA.

This clone registers medium-sized by frequency. The sequence runs out 3 residues before the end of the CDR3; the remainder is reconstructed from the germline J gene. The chain joins TRBV6-1 to TRBJ2-4, with D unclear. The CDR3 is 12 amino acids. Germline CDR1 is MNHNS and CDR2 is SASEGT. V lost 2 bases to trimming and J lost 8 bases, with 7 bases between them. CDR3 DNA (partial): TGTGCCAGCAGTGAACTTGTAGACATT. This translates into CASSELVDI. Given in full, the CDR3 is CASSELVDIQYF.

As for this clone: The CDR3 end falls 3 residues outside the read, so it is completed with the germline J gene. The chain has TRBV3-1 (or the pseudogene TRBV3-2) and TRBJ1-3; D is undetermined. With 4 bases removed from V and 1 base from J, the gap between germline ends came to 8 bases. The CDR3 has 14 amino acids. Germline V gene lookup returns CDR1 LGHDT and CDR2 YNNKEL (reference sequence). This CDR3 reads CASSPSGSGNTIYF. The CDR3 bases that were read are TGTGCCAGCAGCCCTTCGGGTTCTGGAAACACC.

Concerning this clone itself: The observed sequence ends 3 residues before the CDR3 terminus, with the missing tail filled in from the germline J gene. This chain joins TRBV2 and TRBJ2-6; 9 nucleotides align to TRBD1. Germline CDR1 is SNHLY and CDR2 is FYNNEI. V shed 5 bases and J 3 bases; nucleotides not matched to a gene: 5. The CDR3 contains 16 residues. CDR3 DNA (partial): TGTGCCAGCAGTCAACAGGGGGCGGGTGGGGCCAACGTC. Translating it yields CASSQQGAGGANV. The full CDR3 protein reads CASSQQGAGGANVLTF. Supplemented by reference TRBV2 and TRBJ2-6, the full variable domain reads EPEVTQTPSHQVTQMGQEVILRCVPISNHLYFYWYRQILGQKVEFLVSFYNNEISEKSEIFDDQFSVERPDGSNFTLKIRSTKLEDSAMYFCASSQQGAGGANVLTFGAGSRLTVL.

Remarks on this clone: The CDR3 end falls 3 residues outside the read, so it is completed with the germline J gene. This sequence joins TRBV20-1 and TRBJ1-4, with TRBD1 matching over 9 bases. After removal of 6 bases from V and 8 bases from J, the junction contained 4 bases not matched to a gene. This CDR3 is 12 amino acids long. The V gene's germline CDR1 is DFQATT and CDR2 SNEGSKA (reference sequence). CDR3 loop: CSAPDRGEKLFF. The covered CDR3 bases are TGCAGTGCGCCGGACAGGGGCGAAAAA.

As for this clone: The CDR3 end falls 3 residues outside the read, so it is completed with the germline J gene. V and J are TRBV27 and TRBJ2-7; D might be TRBD2 (6 bases). The CDR3 contains 17 residues. Germline CDR1 MNHEY, CDR2 SMNVEV (reference sequence). V dropped 2 bases and J dropped 5 bases, with 22 bases sitting between them. The CDR3 DNA, read in part, is TGTGCCAGCAGTTTAGTCCCTCCTAAGGGACTCCTTGACGAG. This codes for CASSLVPPKGLLDE. Given in full, the CDR3 is CASSLVPPKGLLDEQYF.